This TCR beta chain originates from a study of T-cell memory formation after mild COVID-19. This clonotype has more than one count but fewer than ten. One entry per CDR3 protein, called by TCRdb with MiXCR from the 5' RACE reads. The table lists over 350,000 distinct CDR3 sequences, roughly a quarter of them singletons, with 7.5% to 10% in the top ten. CDR3 length equals 17 residues. Germline CDR1 is SNHLY and CDR2 is FYNNEI. J was trimmed by 0 bases and V by 6 bases; bases with no gene match: 10. The genes are TRBV2 and TRBJ2-1, with TRBD1 matching 8 bases. The origin of this receptor is an adult woman who had mild COVID-19 (a few samples of this study predate the infection). Cell type and time point are not known. Sequencing input: PBMCs or a T cell subset sorted from them (not recorded which). The CDR3 loop reads CASRSERTGSSYNEQFF. The DNA of the CDR3 is TGTGCCAGCAGAAGCGAGAGGACAGGGAGCTCCTACAATGAGCAGTTCTTC.